The rows below give T cell receptor beta chains drawn from one sample of a study of response to subunit inactivated influenza vaccine. TCRdb itself ran the RT-PCR reads through MiXCR, one entry per CDR3 protein. Among about 540,000 distinct CDR3 sequences listed, 20% to 25% were seen once. The same sample was also studied in work on T cells expressing NK-cell markers.

Source: CD4+ T cells sorted from PBMCs, taken less than 13 days after vaccination. The receptors were sampled from a man aged 50-60 years who received an inactivated influenza vaccine. CDR3s include the opening cysteine and the closing phenylalanine or tryptophan. D genes are given only for firm matches. Where a row states a size, it is once, few, many or the class of an expanded clone; other rows omit it.

V gene	clone size	D gene	J gene	CDR3 DNA	CDR3 protein
TRBV2	few	TRBD1	TRBJ2-5	TGTGCCAGTACGGGGCAGGGGGCGAGAGAGACCCAGTACTTC	CASTGQGARETQYF
TRBV6-4	-	-	TRBJ2-3	TGTGCCAGCAGTTTATCAGGGGCCGTTGATACGCAGTATTTT	CASSLSGAVDTQYF
TRBV10-3	few	TRBD1	TRBJ1-5	TGTGCCATCAGTGAGGGTGACAGGGGGAGTCAGCCCCAGCATTTT	CAISEGDRGSQPQHF
TRBV20-1	-	-	TRBJ2-2	TGCAGTGCTAGAGATGGCCGGGGAGGGGGCACCGGGGAGCTGTTTTTT	CSARDGRGGGTGELFF
TRBV19	-	-	TRBJ1-1	TGTGCCAGTAGTATCAGACTCGGGAGGACGAACACTGAAGCTTTCTTT	CASSIRLGRTNTEAFF
TRBV28	few	TRBD1	TRBJ1-6	TGTGCCAGCAGTACCGGGACAGGGTTGGATTCACCCCTCCACTTT	CASSTGTGLDSPLHF
TRBV5-6	-	-	TRBJ2-2	TGTGCCAGCAGCTTGGCCTTGACAGACACCGGGGAGCTGTTTTTT	CASSLALTDTGELFF
TRBV29-1	few	TRBD2	TRBJ2-7	TGCAGCGTTGATTGGGGCGGGAGGAGCGAGCAGTACTTC	CSVDWGGRSEQYF
TRBV24-1	-	TRBD2	TRBJ2-2	TGTGCCACCAGTGATTTTAGCGGGGCGGGAACCGGGGAGCTGTTTTTT	CATSDFSGAGTGELFF
TRBV7-2	few	TRBD2	TRBJ2-3	TGTGCCAGCAGCCCGGTTAGCGGGAGGGCAGATACGCAGTATTTT	CASSPVSGRADTQYF
TRBV20-1	few	TRBD1	TRBJ2-7	TGCACCCCTCTCCAGACAGGGGCAGGCTACGAGCAGTACTTC	CTPLQTGAGYEQYF
TRBV29-1	-	-	TRBJ1-1	TGCAGCGTTTCCCGAGGGACAGAAGCTTTCTTT	CSVSRGTEAFF
TRBV3-1	-	-	TRBJ2-7	TGTGCCAGCAGCCAAGATTCCCGGGGTGGCTACGAGCAGTACTTC	CASSQDSRGGYEQYF
TRBV14	few	-	TRBJ2-7	TGTGCCAGCAGCCAAGCCTTCGTCCGGGACGGCTACGAGCAGTACTTC	CASSQAFVRDGYEQYF
TRBV9	few	-	TRBJ2-1	TGTGCCAGCAGCGTAGCTACTGGAGGGGGTCTCTACAATGAGCAGTTCTTC	CASSVATGGGLYNEQFF
TRBV20-1	-	TRBD1	TRBJ2-7	TGCAGTGCTAGAGACGGTCTTTCGGGACAGGATCGATTCGAGCAGTACTTC	CSARDGLSGQDRFEQYF
TRBV20-1	-	-	TRBJ2-7	TGCAGTGCGCTTACTAACGGGGGAGAGCAGTACTTC	CSALTNGGEQYF
TRBV28	-	-	TRBJ2-7	TGTGCCAGCAGTACTACAGGGAAACCCTCCTACGAGCAGTACTTC	CASSTTGKPSYEQYF
TRBV10-3	-	-	TRBJ1-1	TGTGCCACACAGGACGGAATGAACACTGAAGCTTTCTTT	CATQDGMNTEAFF
TRBV5-1	-	-	TRBJ2-1	TGCGCCAGCAGCTTGGGCGGCGTCTACAATGAGCAGTTCTTC	CASSLGGVYNEQFF
TRBV11-1	few	TRBD2	TRBJ2-1	TGTGCCAGCAGCTTAATGGCGGGAGGGATTTACAATGAGCAGTTCTTC	CASSLMAGGIYNEQFF
TRBV12-3/TRBV12-4	-	TRBD1	TRBJ2-1	TGTGCCAGCAGTCCCCCCCCGGGACAGGGTCTCTTC	CASSPPPGQGLF
TRBV12-3/TRBV12-4	-	-	TRBJ1-4	TGTGCCAGCAGTATCAGGCGCGGAGCGGTACTGTTTTTT	CASSIRRGAVLFF
TRBV7-8	few	-	TRBJ2-7	TGTGCCAGCAGCACCCGGAGCGAGCAGTACTTC	CASSTRSEQYF
TRBV5-5	-	TRBD1	TRBJ2-5	TGTGCCAGCAGCTTGACAGGGGGCTCTGGAGAGACCCAGTACTTC	CASSLTGGSGETQYF
TRBV6-2/TRBV6-3	-	TRBD2	TRBJ2-7	TGTGCCAGCAGTTCAGCTCGGACTAGCGGGCACTACGAGCAGTACTTC	CASSSARTSGHYEQYF
TRBV5-1	-	-	TRBJ1-1	TGCGCCAGCAGCTTGTCGGCAGGGCTGAACACTGAAGCTTTCTTT	CASSLSAGLNTEAFF
TRBV20-1	-	-	TRBJ2-2	TGCAGTGCAGTGGGGCCGACCGGGGAGCTGTTTTTT	CSAVGPTGELFF
TRBV10-3	few	TRBD1	TRBJ1-2	TGTGCCATCAGTGTTTCCTCGGGACAGGGCGACTACACCTTC	CAISVSSGQGDYTF
TRBV12-3/TRBV12-4	few	TRBD1	TRBJ2-4	TGTGCCAGCAGTAAAGGACAGGGCAATGGGAACATTCAGTACTTC	CASSKGQGNGNIQYF
TRBV5-5	-	TRBD1	TRBJ2-4	TGTGCCAGCAGCTCCGGGACAGGGGGCAGGAACATTCAGTACTTC	CASSSGTGGRNIQYF
TRBV12-3/TRBV12-4	-	TRBD1	TRBJ2-6	TGTGCCAGCAGTTTGTGGACAGGGTCATCTGGGGCCAACGTCCTGACTTTC	CASSLWTGSSGANVLTF
TRBV7-2	-	-	TRBJ1-1	TGTGCCAGCAGCCAAGACAACCTCCCAAACACTGAAGCTTTCTTT	CASSQDNLPNTEAFF
TRBV3-1	few	-	TRBJ1-1	TGTGCCAGCAGCCCGCGGTTCGGGGGACAAGGAGCTTTCTTT	CASSPRFGGQGAFF
TRBV28	-	-	TRBJ2-5	TGTGCCAGCAGTTTATCGTCGGGGAACCAAGAGACCCAGTACTTC	CASSLSSGNQETQYF
TRBV15	-	TRBD2	TRBJ2-7	TGTGCCACCAGCCGGGGGGGGAGCGAGCAGTACTTC	CATSRGGSEQYF
TRBV12-3/TRBV12-4	many	-	TRBJ2-3	TGTGCCAGCAGTTTCGAGTTTGCAGATACGCAGTATTTT	CASSFEFADTQYF
TRBV3-1	few	-	TRBJ2-1	TGTGCCAGCAGCCAAGGCGGGGACCCTGGGAAGGAGCAGTTCTTC	CASSQGGDPGKEQFF
TRBV12-3/TRBV12-4	-	TRBD2	TRBJ2-3	TGTGCCAGCAGTTTTTCTAGCGGGGGCACAGATACGCAGTATTTT	CASSFSSGGTDTQYF
TRBV9	few	TRBD1	TRBJ2-2	TGTGCCAGCAGCGCCTGGGACAGGGGGTACACCGGGGAGCTGTTTTTT	CASSAWDRGYTGELFF
TRBV11-1	-	-	TRBJ2-3	TGTGCCAGCAGCTTTAGGGACCGCACAGATACGCAGTATTTT	CASSFRDRTDTQYF
TRBV4-2	few	-	TRBJ1-1	TGTGCCAGCAGCCAAGACGTGGGTCCATTCAAAGCTTTCTTT	CASSQDVGPFKAFF
TRBV4-1	-	-	TRBJ1-5	TGCGCCAGCAGCCGAAACCGGGCAGAGACTAATCAGCCCCAGCATTTT	CASSRNRAETNQPQHF
TRBV6-1	-	TRBD1	TRBJ2-5	TGTGCCAGCAGTCGACAGGGTAAAGAGACCCAGTACTTC	CASSRQGKETQYF
TRBV28	-	TRBD2	TRBJ2-7	TGTGCCAGCCCCGGTCTAGCGGTCTCCTACGAGCAGTACTTC	CASPGLAVSYEQYF
TRBV5-1	-	TRBD2	TRBJ2-1	TGCGCCAGCAGCCCGACAGCGGGAGGCAATGAGCAGTTCTTC	CASSPTAGGNEQFF